This TCR beta chain emerged from a study of early T cells in non-severe SARS-CoV-2 infection. About the study: Chains were not paired, and sequencing was done on bulk RNA from unsorted whole blood. Study results and caveats: Missing private and CD4 specificities, VDJdb matching favored anti-spike CD8 responses.

This clonotype was seen only a few times. The antigen remains undetermined. There are 13 residues in the CDR3. Trimming took off 8 bases at V and 1 base at J, with 11 bases between the two ends. From germline, CDR1 is MNHEY and CDR2 SVGAGI. Unique molecular identifiers were affixed to single, distinct cDNA molecules. TCRdb reanalysed the 5' RACE reads using MiXCR and keeps one entry per CDR3 protein. The top ten clones hold roughly 5.4% of a sample with about 46,000 distinct CDR3 sequences, 5.4% of them seen once. This sequence joins TRBV6-5 and TRBJ1-1; the D is unclear. The sequence came from an adult who was a healthcare worker with PCR-confirmed SARS-CoV-2 infection or an uninfected control (not recorded which). The sequencing here drew on whole blood, taken at baseline. The DNA of the CDR3 is TGTGCCAGCTCCCACAAAGAGAACACTGAAGCTTTCTTT. Translated, it gives CASSHKENTEAFF.